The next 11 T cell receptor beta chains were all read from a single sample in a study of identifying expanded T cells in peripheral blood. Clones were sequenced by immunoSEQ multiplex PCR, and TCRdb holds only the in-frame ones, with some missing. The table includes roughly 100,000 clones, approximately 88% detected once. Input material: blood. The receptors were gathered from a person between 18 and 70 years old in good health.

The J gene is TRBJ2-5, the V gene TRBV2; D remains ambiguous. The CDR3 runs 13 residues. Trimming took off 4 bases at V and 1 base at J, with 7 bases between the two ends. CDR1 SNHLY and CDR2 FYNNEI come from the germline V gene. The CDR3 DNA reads TGTGCCAGCAGTGTCGCCAGCCAAGAGACCCAGTACTTC. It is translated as CASSVASQETQYF.

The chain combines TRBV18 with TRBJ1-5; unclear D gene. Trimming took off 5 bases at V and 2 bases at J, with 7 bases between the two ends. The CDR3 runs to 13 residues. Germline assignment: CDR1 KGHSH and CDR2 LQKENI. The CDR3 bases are TGTGCCAGCTCAGTCGCCGGCAATCAGCCCCAGCATTTT. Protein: CASSVAGNQPQHF. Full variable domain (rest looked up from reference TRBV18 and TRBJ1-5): NAGVMQNPRHLVRRRGQEARLRCSPMKGHSHVYWYRQLPEEGLKFMVYLQKENIIDESGMPKERFSAEFPKEGPSILRIQQVVRGDSAAYFCASSVAGNQPQHFGDGTRLSIL.

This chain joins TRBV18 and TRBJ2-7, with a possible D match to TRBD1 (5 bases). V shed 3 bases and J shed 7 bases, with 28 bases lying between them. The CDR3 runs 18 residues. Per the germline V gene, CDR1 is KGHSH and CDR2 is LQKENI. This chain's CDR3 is CASSPNQYGAGLSDEQYF. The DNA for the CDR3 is TGTGCCAGCTCACCCAATCAGTATGGGGCAGGCCTATCGGATGAGCAGTACTTC.

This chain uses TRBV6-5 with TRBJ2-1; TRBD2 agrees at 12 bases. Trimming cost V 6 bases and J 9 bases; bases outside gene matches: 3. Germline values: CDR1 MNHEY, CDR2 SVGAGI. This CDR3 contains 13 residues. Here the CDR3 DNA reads TGTGCCAGCAGACTGGGACTAGCGGGTGAGCAGTTCTTC. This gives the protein CASRLGLAGEQFF.

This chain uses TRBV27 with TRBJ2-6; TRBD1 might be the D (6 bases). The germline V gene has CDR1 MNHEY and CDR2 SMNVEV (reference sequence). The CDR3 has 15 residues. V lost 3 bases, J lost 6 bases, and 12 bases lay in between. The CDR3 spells CASSLQGLAANVLTF. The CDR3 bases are TGTGCCAGCAGTTTGCAGGGGCTCGCGGCCAACGTCCTGACTTTC.

CDR3 sequence (DNA): TGCGCCAGCAGTGAGTCGGTATTGGGGGATCATAACTATGGCTACACCTTC. It translates to CASSESVLGDHNYGYTF. V is TRBV10-2 and J is TRBJ1-2; TRBD1 might be the D (5 bases). V gave up 0 bases and J gave up 1 base, with 15 bases separating them. The CDR3 totals 17 residues. Germline lookup yields CDR1 WSHSY and CDR2 SAAADI.

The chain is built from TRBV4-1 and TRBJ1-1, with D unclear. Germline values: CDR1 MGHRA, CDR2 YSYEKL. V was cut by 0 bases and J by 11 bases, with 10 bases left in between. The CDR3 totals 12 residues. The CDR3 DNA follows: TGCGCCAGCAGCCAAGATGGAGGGTCGGCTTTCTTT. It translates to CASSQDGGSAFF.

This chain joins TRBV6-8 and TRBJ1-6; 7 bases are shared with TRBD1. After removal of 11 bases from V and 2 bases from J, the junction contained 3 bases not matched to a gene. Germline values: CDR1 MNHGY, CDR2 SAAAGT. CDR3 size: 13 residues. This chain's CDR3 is CALQGPYNSPLHF. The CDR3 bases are TGTGCCTTACAGGGGCCCTATAATTCACCCCTCCACTTT.

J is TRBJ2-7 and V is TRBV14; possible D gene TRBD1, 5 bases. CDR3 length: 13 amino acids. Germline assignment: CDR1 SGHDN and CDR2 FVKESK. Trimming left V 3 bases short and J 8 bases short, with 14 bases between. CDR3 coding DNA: TGTGCCAGCAGCCAGTCACGTCAGGGAAAGCAGTACTTC. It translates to CASSQSRQGKQYF.

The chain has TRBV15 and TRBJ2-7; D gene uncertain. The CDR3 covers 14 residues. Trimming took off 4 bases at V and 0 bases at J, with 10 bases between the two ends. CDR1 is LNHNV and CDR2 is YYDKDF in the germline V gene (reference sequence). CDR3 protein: CATSTLDGSYEQYF. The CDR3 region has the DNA TGTGCCACCAGCACCCTGGACGGCTCCTACGAGCAGTACTTC. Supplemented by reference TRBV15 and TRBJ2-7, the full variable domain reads DAMVIQNPRYQVTQFGKPVTLSCSQTLNHNVMYWYQQKSSQAPKLLFHYYDKDFNNEADTPDNFQSRRPNTSFCFLDIRSPGLGDTAMYLCATSTLDGSYEQYFGPGTRLTVT.

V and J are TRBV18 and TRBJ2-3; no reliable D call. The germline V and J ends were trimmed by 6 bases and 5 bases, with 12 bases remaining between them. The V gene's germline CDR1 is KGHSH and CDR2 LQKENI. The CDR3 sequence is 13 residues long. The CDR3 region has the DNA TGTGCCAGCTCCCCCGGGCAAGGAGATACGCAGTATTTT. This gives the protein CASSPGQGDTQYF.